This TCR beta chain was sequenced for a study of beta chain features in type 1 diabetes. From germline, CDR1 is MGHRA and CDR2 YSYEKL. There are 11 residues in the CDR3. The germline V and J ends were trimmed by 3 bases and 13 bases, with 12 bases remaining between them. This clone was observed a few times. Reverse transcription of all isolated RNA meant that expressed TCRB transcripts were sequenced. It was found that naive, central memory and regulatory T cell samples averaged about 3.4 million reads. The table came from immunoSEQ multiplex PCR; TCRdb's copy has only in-frame clones and leaves some out. The table records 140,000 or so clones, 9% to 9.5% of them present only once. One heparinised draw of blood, averaging about 116 mL, came from each donor. Staining for CD45RO/CCR7/CD25/CD127/CD95/CD27 allowed sorting of CD4+ naive, central memory, regulatory and stem cell-like memory cells.

This clonotype was sampled from a man younger than 35 in good health. Sequencing input: central memory CD4+ T cells from blood. This rearrangement joins TRBV4-1 to TRBJ2-5, with D maybe TRBD1 (6 bases). Here the CDR3 reads CASSHGRTAYF. In DNA form, the CDR3 reads TGCGCCAGCAGCCACGGGCGGACAGCGTACTTC.